This entry describes one TCR beta chain. Its target is unknown. Trimming left V 6 bases short and J 11 bases short, with 11 bases between. The CDR3 has 12 residues. These data originate in a study of T cell responses to AZD1222 COVID-19 vaccine. General study points: When two AZD1222 doses had been given, Spike-specific TCR breadth and depth rose. Only 5 or 6 AZD1222 recipients were seropositive at baseline.

The repertoire was sequenced with immunoSEQ multiplex PCR; TCRdb's copy has only in-frame clones and lacks some. The sample consists of roughly 180,000 clones, approximately 90% of them appearing once. This chain joins TRBV12-3 or TRBV12-4 and TRBJ1-6, with a tentative D call TRBD1 (5 bases). This TCR was sampled from an adult who received the AZD1222 COVID-19 vaccine. The sample was peripheral blood, taken 28 days after the second AZD1222 dose. The CDR3 DNA sequence: TGTGCCAGCAGCGGGGCGGCCGCACCCCTCCACTTT. Amino acids: CASSGAAAPLHF.